This TCR beta chain was sequenced in a study of vaccination effects on CD4 cells after COVID-19 (dated 2022 in TCRdb). The study in broad terms: In the ViraFEST assay, PBMC were stimulated with viral peptide pools, and antigen-specific CD4+ T cell clonotypes were then identified by expansion using TCR sequencing. After vaccination, three convalescent patients were sampled at an early time point (day +14) and at a late time point (day +241, +227 and +161, respectively). Across the study, the median time from the second dose to post-vaccine sampling was 72 days (range 14 to 241). Over 1.5 million PBMC per well were cultured with 10 ug/ml peptides in IMDM containing 5% human AB serum, about 9.6 IU/ml IL-2 and gentamicin. In both COVID-19 convalescent patients and infection-naive vaccine recipients, the study compared SARS-CoV-2 spike-specific CD4+ TCR repertoires from before mRNA vaccination with those from after it. The full study included roughly 10 COVID-19 convalescent patients and a few SARS-CoV-2-naive healthy vaccine recipients. The Oncomine TCR Beta short-read assay on an Illumina iSeq 100 was used to sequence cultures from other donors in the study.

About this clone: Its specific antigen is unknown. A read error may account for a junction end that differs from germline.

Library preparation was by the immunoSEQ multiplex PCR assay. DNA from the cultured, isolated CD4+ T cells was subjected to TCR beta CDR3 sequencing. Per the source publication's procedure: Non-productive TCR sequences were removed, reads were trimmed to the CDR3 region, and CDR3s of at least 7 amino acids were retained. Antigen-specific clonotypes were identified with the MANAFEST web app by comparing expansion in peptide wells against reference cultures. To be called positive, a clone needed expansion at FDR<0.05 compared with the reference and with all other wells, an odds ratio greater than 5, and a frequency greater than 0.1% in two replicate wells. A clonotype was defined as cross-reactive if the clonotype was significantly expanded both in SARS-CoV-2 spike wells and in at least one common cold coronavirus spike condition. Using the stringdist R package, CDR3 similarity was measured by Levenshtein distance, and unrooted trees were constructed with ape in R 3.6.1. TCRdb re-hosts the immuneACCESS table, in-frame sequences only. Its copies lack some clones; in the studies checked, an unresolved V gene accounts for under half of them, and the cause for the rest is not known. V, J and clone size are taken as reported in that table, and D and trimming were inferred from the DNA itself. This sample lists tens of thousands of clones; approximately 77% were detected once. The top ten clonotypes cover approximately 6.3% of the sample.

From a lookup of the germline V gene, CDR1 and CDR2 are MNHNS and SASEGT. The CDR3 has 11 amino acids, counting the end cysteine and phenylalanine. Only the CDR3 DNA stays, 33 bases, in frame from base 1. Here is what the overall study found, with its caveats: In convalescent patients, the post-vaccine spike-reactive repertoire was composed mainly of new vaccine-induced clones that were largely distinct from infection-induced clones. Both infection-induced and vaccine-induced clones contracted markedly at late post-vaccination timepoints, which is consistent with waning T cell responses. The study was limited by a small number of convalescent patients, and early post-infection timepoints were lacking.

After 10 to 11 days of culture, CD4+ T cells were isolated with the EasySep CD4+ T cell isolation kit. PCR-confirmed SARS-CoV-2 infection had occurred in convalescent patients between March and December 2020, before the Alpha, Beta and Delta variants emerged in the United States. Each participant got two doses of an mRNA SARS-CoV-2 vaccine, either BNT162b2 or mRNA-1273. On days 3 and 7, half of the culture medium was replaced with fresh IL-2-containing medium. Each peptide stimulation condition was cultured in triplicate wells unless otherwise noted. Using Ficoll-Paque Plus gradient centrifugation, PBMC were separated from whole blood and then either used fresh or cryopreserved at -140C. The QIAamp micro DNA kit was used to extract genomic DNA from the cultured CD4+ T cells.

The clonotype comes from a human donor who had a prior SARS-CoV-2 infection. The source material was CD4+ T cells from PBMCs cultured without peptide, sampled after COVID-19 vaccination. This chain is built from TRBV6-1 and TRBJ1-1; the D gene is not confidently resolved. The encoded CDR3 is CASSEAMVAFF. The nucleotide sequence is given as TGTGCCAGCAGCGAAGCCATGGTGGCTTTCTTT.